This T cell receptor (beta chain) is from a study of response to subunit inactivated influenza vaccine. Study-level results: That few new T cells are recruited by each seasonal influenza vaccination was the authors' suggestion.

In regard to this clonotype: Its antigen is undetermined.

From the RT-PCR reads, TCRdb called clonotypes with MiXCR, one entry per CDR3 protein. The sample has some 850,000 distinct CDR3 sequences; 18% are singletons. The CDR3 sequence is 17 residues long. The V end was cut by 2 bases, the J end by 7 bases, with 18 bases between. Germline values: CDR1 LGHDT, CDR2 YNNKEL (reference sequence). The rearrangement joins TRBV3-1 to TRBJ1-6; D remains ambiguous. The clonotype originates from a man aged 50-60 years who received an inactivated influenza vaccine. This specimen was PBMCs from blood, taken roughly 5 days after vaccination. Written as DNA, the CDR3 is TGTGCCAGCAGCCAATTCTCAGTCCCCGGTCGGAATTCACCCCTCCACTTT. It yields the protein CASSQFSVPGRNSPLHF.